One sample yielded the 19 T cell receptor beta chains listed below, sequenced in a study of chemoradiotherapy in HPV16-positive cancers. Libraries were prepared by immunoSEQ multiplex PCR; TCRdb keeps only in-frame clonotypes and omits some of them. This sample yields more than 4,000 clones, of which about three quarters are seen a single time; 35% to 40% belongs to the top ten. The sample was collected from a patient who underwent chemoradiotherapy. These receptors all come from a human donor with HPV-associated anogenital cancer.

This clone has only a few counts. V and J are TRBV7-2 and TRBJ2-7; unclear D gene. The CDR3 extends over 14 amino acids. Trimming cost V 3 bases and J 0 bases, with 9 bases left between them. CDR1 and CDR2 (germline): SGHTA, FQGNSA. In DNA, the CDR3 is TGTGCCAGCAGCTTCCAACTATACTCCTACGAGCAGTACTTC. Its translation: CASSFQLYSYEQYF.

This chain's CDR3 is CASSQAGNDEQYF. The CDR3 DNA reads as TGCGCCAGCAGCCAAGCGGGGAACGACGAGCAGTACTTC. The chain has TRBV4-3 and TRBJ2-7; the D gene is possibly TRBD2 (5 bases). The length of the CDR3 is 13 residues. Deletions cut 1 base from V and 5 bases from J, with 9 bases between. CDR1 and CDR2 (germline): LGHNA, YSLEER.

This chain joins TRBV9 and TRBJ2-1, with 11 bases aligning to TRBD2. CDR3 length: 13 amino acids. Germline V gene data show CDR1 as SGDLS and CDR2 as YYNGEE. J was trimmed by 8 bases and V by 8 bases; bases with no gene match: 6. CDR3 in DNA: TGTGCCAGTAATAGCGGGAGGGCCGATGAGCAGTTCTTC. Its protein product is CASNSGRADEQFF.

This sequence joins TRBV5-5 and TRBJ2-1; the D is unclear. V was cut by 0 bases and J by 1 base, with 11 bases left in between. Germline V lookup: CDR1 SGHKS, CDR2 YYEKEE (reference sequence). The CDR3 contains 16 residues. CDR3 in amino acids: CASSLDAGVSYNEQFF. CDR3 bases: TGTGCCAGCAGCTTGGACGCTGGAGTTTCCTACAATGAGCAGTTCTTC.

The chain recombines TRBV28 with TRBJ2-5, with 11 positions matching TRBD2. Germline values: CDR1 MDHEN, CDR2 SYDVKM. The CDR3 contains 15 residues. Germline trimming cut 7 bases from V and 4 bases from J; bases unmatched to any gene: 8. CDR3: CASTPPSGRRETQYF. DNA for the CDR3: TGTGCCAGCACTCCGCCTAGCGGGAGGCGAGAGACCCAGTACTTC.

This chain joins TRBV27 and TRBJ2-2; TRBD2 might be the D (5 bases). V lost 4 bases and J 1 base, leaving 13 bases between the germline ends. Germline CDR1 is MNHEY and CDR2 is SMNVEV (reference sequence). The CDR3 is 16 residues long. CDR3 loop: CASSSSGRGNTGELFF. CDR3 DNA: TGTGCCAGCAGTTCCTCGGGCCGGGGGAACACCGGGGAGCTGTTTTTT.

The rearrangement joins TRBV19 to TRBJ1-1, with TRBD1 as a possible D gene (6 bases). Trimming shortened V by 9 bases and J by 2 bases, and 10 bases separated the two germline ends. Germline V gene data show CDR1 as LNHDA and CDR2 as SQIVND (reference sequence). CDR3 length: 12 residues. DNA of the CDR3: TGTGCCAGCGGGGGGCTCAACACTGAAGCTTTCTTT. This sequence encodes CASGGLNTEAFF.

V and J are TRBV2 and TRBJ2-3; 12 bases match TRBD2. Per germline, CDR1 SNHLY and CDR2 FYNNEI. V was clipped by 4 bases and J by 6 bases; unmatched bases: 5. The CDR3 contains 15 residues. The chain's CDR3 is CASSGSSGRADTQYF. The DNA for the CDR3 is TGTGCCAGCAGTGGATCTAGCGGGAGGGCGGATACGCAGTATTTT. The full variable domain, with the rest looked up from reference TRBV2 and TRBJ2-3, is EPEVTQTPSHQVTQMGQEVILRCVPISNHLYFYWYRQILGQKVEFLVSFYNNEISEKSEIFDDQFSVERPDGSNFTLKIRSTKLEDSAMYFCASSGSSGRADTQYFGPGTRLTVL.

The genes are TRBV2 and TRBJ2-1; 8 positions agree with TRBD2. V dropped 11 bases and J dropped 6; count of bases not matched to a gene: 9. The CDR3 runs 13 residues. From germline, CDR1 is SNHLY and CDR2 FYNNEI. The CDR3: CAGTGTSSNEQFF. The CDR3 DNA follows: TGTGCCGGTACCGGGACTAGTAGCAATGAGCAGTTCTTC.

The V gene is TRBV6-1, the J gene TRBJ2-7, with TRBD2 matching over 11 bases. V was clipped by 6 bases and J by 2 bases; unmatched bases: 3. The germline gives CDR1 MNHNS, CDR2 SASEGT. The CDR3 length is 14 residues. The CDR3 loop is CASSRLAGTYEQYF. CDR3 sequence (DNA): TGTGCCAGCAGCCGACTAGCGGGAACCTACGAGCAGTACTTC.

This clone is judged large (0.1 to 1%). The rearrangement joins TRBV19 to TRBJ1-5; the D gene is possibly TRBD1 (5 bases). V was pared by 6 bases and J by 7 bases, with 16 bases between. Germline CDR1 LNHDA, CDR2 SQIVND (reference sequence). This CDR3 region has 14 residues. DNA for the CDR3: TGTGCCAGTAGACCGGACATCCTTAGCCAGCCCCAGCATTTT. This translates into CASRPDILSQPQHF.

V gene TRBV5-1 combines with J gene TRBJ1-6, with no clear D. CDR1 is SGHRS, CDR2 YFSETQ, per germline. Trimming cost V 4 bases and J 3 bases, with 14 bases left between them. The CDR3 sequence is 16 residues long. CDR3 DNA sequence: TGCGCCAGCAGCCTGCTGACCCGGGGCTATAATTCACCCCTCCACTTT. This translates into CASSLLTRGYNSPLHF.

The rearrangement joins TRBV7-9 to TRBJ2-3; 7 bases are shared with TRBD1. Germline values: CDR1 SEHNR, CDR2 FQNEAQ (reference sequence). Germline trimming cut 3 bases from V and 4 bases from J; bases unmatched to any gene: 7. This CDR3 spans 15 amino acids. CDR3 nucleotides: TGTGCCAGCAGCTTGCAGGGGGTGATCGCAGATACGCAGTATTTT. Its protein is CASSLQGVIADTQYF.

This chain uses TRBV10-2 with TRBJ2-3, with D possibly being TRBD1 or TRBD2 (6 bases each). This CDR3 spans 17 amino acids. Trimming cost V 3 bases and J 2 bases, with 18 bases left between them. Germline CDR1 is WSHSY and CDR2 is SAAADI. CDR3 bases: TGCGCCAGCAGTGATCGGGGGCGAGCCGAAAACACAGATACGCAGTATTTT. This encodes CASSDRGRAENTDTQYF.

The gene calls are TRBV13 and TRBJ2-5; 10 bases map to TRBD2. Germline lookup yields CDR1 PRHDT and CDR2 FYEKMQ (reference sequence). This CDR3 has 17 residues. The trim removed 0 bases at V and 5 bases at J, leaving 9 bases unmatched. The CDR3: CASSLGQASGGFETQYF. The CDR3 nucleotides read TGTGCCAGCAGCTTAGGCCAGGCTAGCGGGGGATTTGAGACCCAGTACTTC.

The V and J genes are TRBV27 and TRBJ2-7; D is perhaps TRBD1 (5 bases). There are 13 residues in the CDR3. The V gene's germline CDR1 is MNHEY and CDR2 SMNVEV (reference sequence). With 4 bases removed from V and 2 bases from J, the gap between germline ends came to 9 bases. The CDR3 DNA is TGTGCCAGCAGTTCCGACAGCGCCTACGAGCAGTACTTC. This gives the protein CASSSDSAYEQYF.

This clone was counted between two and nine times. The chain couples TRBV10-3 to TRBJ2-7, with 11 bases matching TRBD1. This CDR3 is built from 15 residues. CDR1 and CDR2 from the germline V gene are ENHRY and SYGVKD. V shed 0 bases, J shed 5 bases, and the junction held 3 bases outside the gene matches. The CDR3 region has the DNA TGTGCCATCAGTGAGTCACAGGACAGGGGGCACGAGCAGTACTTC. This translates into CAISESQDRGHEQYF.

The V gene is TRBV6-1, the J gene TRBJ2-2, with D unresolved. V lost 2 bases, J lost 2 bases, and 3 bases lay in between. Germline CDR1 MNHNS, CDR2 SASEGT. The CDR3 extends over 13 amino acids. For the CDR3, the DNA is TGTGCCAGCAGTGAACCCAACACCGGGGAGCTGTTTTTT. This encodes CASSEPNTGELFF.

This clone appeared a single time. This chain uses TRBV30 with TRBJ2-1; D gene unclear. CDR3 size: 14 residues. From germline, CDR1 is GTSNPN and CDR2 SVGIG (reference sequence). Between the trimmed V and J ends, which lost 4 bases and 4 bases, there was a span of 14 bases. CDR3: CAWKPGGSYNEQFF. The CDR3 DNA sequence: TGTGCCTGGAAACCCGGCGGATCTTACAATGAGCAGTTCTTC.